This is a list of T cell receptor beta chains from one sample in a study of cytomegalovirus exposure and HLA in healthy donors. The data were produced by immunoSEQ multiplex PCR, yet TCRdb's version contains in-frame clones alone and is incomplete. There are about 200,000 clones in the sample; approximately 86% occur only once, and around 0.31% lies in the top ten. The sequenced material came from PBMCs. Receptors were obtained from a woman aged 25 to 45 in good health and CMV-seronegative. The CDR3 runs from the conserved cysteine through the conserved F or W. A D gene is named only where the DNA matches it firmly. Some rows mark clone size as missing; the rest say once, few, many or name a class of expanded clone.

J gene: TRBJ1-2
V gene: TRBV28
D gene: .
clone size: once
CDR3 DNA: TGTGCCAGCAGTCCAGGGACTAACTATGGCTACACCTTC
CDR3 protein: CASSPGTNYGYTF

J gene: TRBJ2-7
V gene: TRBV2
D gene: TRBD2
clone size: once
CDR3 DNA: TGTGCCAGCACCACGGGACTAGGGACCTACGAGCAGTACTTC
CDR3 protein: CASTTGLGTYEQYF

J gene: TRBJ2-2
V gene: TRBV11-2
D gene: TRBD2
clone size: .
CDR3 DNA: TGTGCCAGCAGCCGAGAGGGACTAGCGGGAGACACCGGGGAGCTGTTTTTT
CDR3 protein: CASSREGLAGDTGELFF

J gene: TRBJ2-5
V gene: TRBV5-1
D gene: TRBD2
clone size: .
CDR3 DNA: TGCGCCAGCAGCCCGGGACTAGCGGGGGAAGAGACCCAGTACTTC
CDR3 protein: CASSPGLAGEETQYF

J gene: TRBJ2-7
V gene: TRBV29-1
D gene: .
clone size: .
CDR3 DNA: TGCAGCGTTGCCCTAGCCTTAGGCTACGAGCAGTACTTC
CDR3 protein: CSVALALGYEQYF

J gene: TRBJ2-1
V gene: TRBV9
D gene: .
clone size: .
CDR3 DNA: TGTGCCAGCAGCGTAGCCAGCGGAAACTACAATGAGCAGTTCTTC
CDR3 protein: CASSVASGNYNEQFF

J gene: TRBJ2-7
V gene: TRBV5-4
D gene: TRBD1
clone size: .
CDR3 DNA: TGTGCCAGCAGCGAACCGGGACAGGGTTTCCACGAGCAGTACTTC
CDR3 protein: CASSEPGQGFHEQYF

J gene: TRBJ1-2
V gene: TRBV20-1
D gene: .
clone size: .
CDR3 DNA: TGCAGTACAGGGTTTGGTGGCTACACCTTC
CDR3 protein: CSTGFGGYTF

J gene: TRBJ2-7
V gene: TRBV2
D gene: TRBD1
clone size: .
CDR3 DNA: TGTGCCAGCACCCCTCAGGGACAGGAGTTGGGCGAGCAGTACTTC
CDR3 protein: CASTPQGQELGEQYF

J gene: TRBJ2-7
V gene: TRBV7-9
D gene: TRBD1
clone size: .
CDR3 DNA: TGTGCCAGCAGCTTAGGGCAGGGGGACTACGAGCAGTACTTC
CDR3 protein: CASSLGQGDYEQYF

J gene: TRBJ2-3
V gene: TRBV6-5
D gene: TRBD1
clone size: .
CDR3 DNA: TGTGCCAGCAGTTACGAGACAGGGGGAGATACGCAGTATTTT
CDR3 protein: CASSYETGGDTQYF

J gene: TRBJ2-1
V gene: TRBV2
D gene: .
clone size: .
CDR3 DNA: TGTGCCAGCACCCAAGTGGGCTCCTGGCATGAGCAGTTCTTC
CDR3 protein: CASTQVGSWHEQFF

J gene: TRBJ1-4
V gene: TRBV18
D gene: .
clone size: .
CDR3 DNA: TGTGCCAGCTCACCCCAACAGGGAGCAACTAATGAAAAACTGTTTTTT
CDR3 protein: CASSPQQGATNEKLFF

J gene: TRBJ2-5
V gene: TRBV15
D gene: TRBD1
clone size: .
CDR3 DNA: TGTGCCACCAGCAGAAGAGACAGGGGGCGGGAGACCCAGTACTTC
CDR3 protein: CATSRRDRGRETQYF

J gene: TRBJ1-5
V gene: TRBV19
D gene: TRBD1
clone size: .
CDR3 DNA: TGTGCAAGTAACCCGACAGGGGGTCAGCCCCAGCATTTT
CDR3 protein: CASNPTGGQPQHF

J gene: TRBJ2-1
V gene: TRBV27
D gene: TRBD2
clone size: .
CDR3 DNA: TGTGCCAGCAGTAAACTAGCGAACTACAATGAGCAGTTCTTC
CDR3 protein: CASSKLANYNEQFF

J gene: TRBJ2-1
V gene: TRBV5-1
D gene: TRBD2
clone size: .
CDR3 DNA: TGCGCCAGCCTCATGGGAGCGGGAGGGTACAATGAGCAGTTCTTC
CDR3 protein: CASLMGAGGYNEQFF

J gene: TRBJ2-7
V gene: TRBV29-1
D gene: TRBD1
clone size: .
CDR3 DNA: TGCAGCGCCACCCCGGGACAGGAGTCCTACGAGCAGTACTTC
CDR3 protein: CSATPGQESYEQYF

J gene: TRBJ2-7
V gene: TRBV5-1
D gene: .
clone size: once
CDR3 DNA: TGCGCCAGCAGCTTAGGGGCAGTCACATCCTACGAGCAGTACTTC
CDR3 protein: CASSLGAVTSYEQYF

J gene: TRBJ2-7
V gene: TRBV28
D gene: .
clone size: .
CDR3 DNA: TGTGCCAGCAGTTTAAACAGGGCCTACGAGCAGTACTTC
CDR3 protein: CASSLNRAYEQYF

J gene: TRBJ1-1
V gene: TRBV7-9
D gene: TRBD1
clone size: .
CDR3 DNA: TGTGCCAGCAGCCCCGCGGGACAGGGGGACACTGAAGCTTTCTTT
CDR3 protein: CASSPAGQGDTEAFF

J gene: TRBJ2-2
V gene: TRBV2
D gene: TRBD2
clone size: .
CDR3 DNA: TGTGCCAGCAGGGGGACTCGGGGGGACACCGGGGAGCTGTTTTTT
CDR3 protein: CASRGTRGDTGELFF

J gene: TRBJ2-7
V gene: TRBV7-9
D gene: TRBD1
clone size: .
CDR3 DNA: TGTGCCAGCAGCCAGGGACAGGCCCCCTCCTACGAGCAGTACTTC
CDR3 protein: CASSQGQAPSYEQYF

J gene: TRBJ1-2
V gene: TRBV5-4
D gene: .
clone size: .
CDR3 DNA: TGTGCCAGCAGCTTCGCAGGGGATTATGGCTACACCTTC
CDR3 protein: CASSFAGDYGYTF

J gene: TRBJ1-5
V gene: TRBV6-4
D gene: .
clone size: .
CDR3 DNA: TGTGCCAGCAGTGGAGAGTATAGCAATCAGCCCCAGCATTTT
CDR3 protein: CASSGEYSNQPQHF

J gene: TRBJ1-1
V gene: TRBV15
D gene: .
clone size: .
CDR3 DNA: TGTGCCACCAGCAGACAGAGGGTGTCTGAAGCTTTCTTT
CDR3 protein: CATSRQRVSEAFF

J gene: TRBJ2-7
V gene: TRBV6-5
D gene: .
clone size: .
CDR3 DNA: TGTGCCAGCAGCCCCTCCGGGGGGCCCTACGAGCAGTACTTC
CDR3 protein: CASSPSGGPYEQYF

J gene: TRBJ2-7
V gene: TRBV7-8
D gene: .
clone size: once
CDR3 DNA: TGTGCCAGCAGCTTAGAAGGGGCCCCCTACGAGCAGTACTTC
CDR3 protein: CASSLEGAPYEQYF

J gene: TRBJ1-2
V gene: TRBV6-1
D gene: TRBD1
clone size: few
CDR3 DNA: TGTGCCAGCAGTGGCTATGGACAGGGGACCTATGGCTACACCTTC
CDR3 protein: CASSGYGQGTYGYTF

J gene: TRBJ2-2
V gene: TRBV18
D gene: TRBD1
clone size: .
CDR3 DNA: TGTGCCAGCTCACCGCGACAGGGATCGGACACCGGGGAGCTGTTTTTT
CDR3 protein: CASSPRQGSDTGELFF

J gene: TRBJ2-2
V gene: TRBV5-1
D gene: .
clone size: .
CDR3 DNA: TGCGCCAGCAGCTTGTTTCGATGGGGCATCGGCACCGGGGAGCTGTTTTTT
CDR3 protein: CASSLFRWGIGTGELFF

J gene: TRBJ2-7
V gene: TRBV5-1
D gene: TRBD1
clone size: .
CDR3 DNA: TGCGCCAGCAGCCTGGGACAGGGGGCGCAATACGAGCAGTACTTC
CDR3 protein: CASSLGQGAQYEQYF

J gene: TRBJ2-1
V gene: TRBV19
D gene: TRBD2
clone size: .
CDR3 DNA: TGTGCCAGTAGCGCCCCGGGACTAGCGGATCCTCCGAGCTCCTACAATGAGCAGTTCTTC
CDR3 protein: CASSAPGLADPPSSYNEQFF

J gene: TRBJ2-2
V gene: TRBV27
D gene: .
clone size: .
CDR3 DNA: TGTGCCAGCAGTTTCGATAGGAACACCGGGGAGCTGTTTTTT
CDR3 protein: CASSFDRNTGELFF

J gene: TRBJ1-4
V gene: TRBV27
D gene: TRBD1
clone size: .
CDR3 DNA: TGTGCCAGCAGTCAAAGACAGGGGAGGGGCGAAAAACTGTTTTTT
CDR3 protein: CASSQRQGRGEKLFF

J gene: TRBJ2-7
V gene: TRBV4-1
D gene: TRBD1
clone size: .
CDR3 DNA: TGCGCCAGCAGCCCCTGGACAGGGAAGGCTCCCTACGAGCAGTACTTC
CDR3 protein: CASSPWTGKAPYEQYF

J gene: TRBJ2-2
V gene: TRBV20-1
D gene: .
clone size: once
CDR3 DNA: TGCAGTGCTAGGGCCAGCGGGGAGCTGTTTTTT
CDR3 protein: CSARASGELFF

J gene: TRBJ2-7
V gene: TRBV6-1
D gene: TRBD1
clone size: .
CDR3 DNA: TGTGCCAGCAGACAGGGACAGAACTCCTACGAGCAGTACTTC
CDR3 protein: CASRQGQNSYEQYF

J gene: TRBJ2-1
V gene: TRBV9
D gene: TRBD2
clone size: .
CDR3 DNA: TGTGCCAGCAGCGTAGTAGCGGGAGTCACTGGGGAGCAGTTCTTC
CDR3 protein: CASSVVAGVTGEQFF

J gene: TRBJ2-5
V gene: TRBV12-5
D gene: .
clone size: .
CDR3 DNA: TGTGCTAGTGGTTTCGGAGGTGGAGAGACCCAGTACTTC
CDR3 protein: CASGFGGGETQYF

J gene: TRBJ2-1
V gene: TRBV7-3
D gene: .
clone size: few
CDR3 DNA: TGTGCCAGCAGCGCCCGGACTGCTAATGAGCAGTTCTTC
CDR3 protein: CASSARTANEQFF

J gene: TRBJ2-1
V gene: TRBV27
D gene: TRBD1
clone size: .
CDR3 DNA: TGTGCCAGCAGTATACGACAGGGAAGGGCCGGTGAGCAGTTCTTC
CDR3 protein: CASSIRQGRAGEQFF

J gene: TRBJ1-3
V gene: TRBV18
D gene: .
clone size: few
CDR3 DNA: TGTGCCAGCTCACCAATACAGACATACTCTGGAAACACCATATATTTT
CDR3 protein: CASSPIQTYSGNTIYF

J gene: TRBJ2-2
V gene: TRBV7-3
D gene: .
clone size: .
CDR3 DNA: TGTGCCAGCAGCCCGAGACCGGGACAGAACACCGGGGAGCTGTTTTTT
CDR3 protein: CASSPRPGQNTGELFF

J gene: TRBJ2-3
V gene: TRBV28
D gene: TRBD2
clone size: once
CDR3 DNA: TGTGCCAGCAGGCCGGGACTAGCTGGCGATACGCAGTATTTT
CDR3 protein: CASRPGLAGDTQYF

J gene: TRBJ1-1
V gene: TRBV5-6
D gene: .
clone size: .
CDR3 DNA: TGTGCCAGCAGCTTGGTATTGCGGGGGAGGACTGAAGCTTTCTTT
CDR3 protein: CASSLVLRGRTEAFF

J gene: TRBJ2-7
V gene: TRBV27
D gene: .
clone size: .
CDR3 DNA: TGTGCCAGCAGTTTGTGGGCGAGCTCCTACGAGCAGTACTTC
CDR3 protein: CASSLWASSYEQYF

J gene: TRBJ2-7
V gene: TRBV6-5
D gene: TRBD1
clone size: .
CDR3 DNA: TGTGCCAGCAGTTACTCTCGGGACAGTAACTCCTACGAGCAGTACTTC
CDR3 protein: CASSYSRDSNSYEQYF

J gene: TRBJ2-7
V gene: TRBV4-1
D gene: .
clone size: .
CDR3 DNA: TGCGCCAGCAGCCAAGATAGACTAGCCTACGAGCAGTACTTC
CDR3 protein: CASSQDRLAYEQYF

J gene: TRBJ2-1
V gene: TRBV10-3
D gene: .
clone size: .
CDR3 DNA: TGTGCCATCAGTGAGCCCACAGGAGGGCCGCCCAATGAGCAGTTCTTC
CDR3 protein: CAISEPTGGPPNEQFF

J gene: TRBJ1-1
V gene: TRBV2
D gene: .
clone size: .
CDR3 DNA: TGTGCCAGCAAGATGGCAGGGTACGCTGAAGCTTTCTTT
CDR3 protein: CASKMAGYAEAFF

J gene: TRBJ1-2
V gene: TRBV5-6
D gene: .
clone size: once
CDR3 DNA: TGTGCCAGCAGCTTGACAGGGAGAGGCTCCTATGGCTACACCTTC
CDR3 protein: CASSLTGRGSYGYTF

J gene: TRBJ1-1
V gene: TRBV29-1
D gene: .
clone size: .
CDR3 DNA: TGCAGCGGTCGACAGTACGTCTCTGAAGCTTTCTTT
CDR3 protein: CSGRQYVSEAFF

J gene: TRBJ2-5
V gene: TRBV28
D gene: TRBD2
clone size: .
CDR3 DNA: TGTGCCAGCAGTCTACTAGCGGGAGGACAAGAGACCCAGTACTTC
CDR3 protein: CASSLLAGGQETQYF

J gene: TRBJ2-5
V gene: TRBV7-9
D gene: TRBD2
clone size: .
CDR3 DNA: TGTTCCAGCAGCTCAAAGGACCGGGACTACGAGACCCAGTACTTC
CDR3 protein: CSSSSKDRDYETQYF

J gene: TRBJ2-5
V gene: TRBV19
D gene: .
clone size: .
CDR3 DNA: TGTGCCAGTAGTCTGGGAGTTCTGGAGACCCAGTACTTC
CDR3 protein: CASSLGVLETQYF

J gene: TRBJ2-5
V gene: TRBV7-9
D gene: .
clone size: .
CDR3 DNA: TGTGCCAGCAGCTCCCTGAGCGGTGAGACCCAGTACTTC
CDR3 protein: CASSSLSGETQYF

J gene: TRBJ2-7
V gene: TRBV5-1
D gene: TRBD2
clone size: .
CDR3 DNA: TGCGCCAGCAGCACTGGACTAGCGGGGGGGGACGAGCAGTACTTC
CDR3 protein: CASSTGLAGGDEQYF

J gene: TRBJ2-3
V gene: TRBV7-7
D gene: .
clone size: .
CDR3 DNA: TGTGCTAGCAGCCTCCCCACTGTACTCACAGATACGCAGTATTTT
CDR3 protein: CASSLPTVLTDTQYF